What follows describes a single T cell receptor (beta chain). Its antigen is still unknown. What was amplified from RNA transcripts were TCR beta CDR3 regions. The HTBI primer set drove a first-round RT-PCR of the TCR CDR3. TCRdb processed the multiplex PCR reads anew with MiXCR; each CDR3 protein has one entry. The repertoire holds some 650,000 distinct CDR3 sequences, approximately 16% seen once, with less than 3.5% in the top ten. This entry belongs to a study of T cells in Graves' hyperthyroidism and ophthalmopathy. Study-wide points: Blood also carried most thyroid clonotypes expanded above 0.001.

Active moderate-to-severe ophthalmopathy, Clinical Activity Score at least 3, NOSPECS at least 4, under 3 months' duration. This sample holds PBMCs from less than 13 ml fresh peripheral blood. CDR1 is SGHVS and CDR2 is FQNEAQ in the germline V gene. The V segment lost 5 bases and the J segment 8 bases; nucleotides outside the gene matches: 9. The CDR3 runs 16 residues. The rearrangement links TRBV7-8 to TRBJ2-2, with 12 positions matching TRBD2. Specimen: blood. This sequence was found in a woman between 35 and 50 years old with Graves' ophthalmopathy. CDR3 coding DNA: TGTGCCAGCAGCACCCGACTAGCGGGGGTAGAAGGGGAGCTGTTTTTT. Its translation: CASSTRLAGVEGELFF.